This T cell receptor (beta chain) was documented in a study of cytomegalovirus exposure and HLA in healthy donors. The CDR3 length is 17 residues. Per germline, CDR1 SNHLY and CDR2 FYNNEI. Trimming removed 6 bases at V and 0 bases at J, with 19 bases between. PCR was performed using 60 Vbeta and 13 Jbeta primers. TCRdb's table, derived via immunoSEQ multiplex PCR, lists solely in-frame clones and lacks some. The sample carries under 200,000 clones, approximately 80% recorded once. Material for sequencing was PBMCs. This chain connects TRBV2 to TRBJ2-3; D perhaps matches TRBD1 (5 bases). This clonotype originated in a woman in her 30s in good health and CMV-seropositive. The CDR3 coding sequence is TGTGCCAGCAGAACCACGAGACAGACACGAAGCACAGATACGCAGTATTTT. It specifies CASRTTRQTRSTDTQYF.